Below are 29 T cell receptor beta chains sequenced from a single sample in a study of Ad26.COV2.S vaccination and SARS-CoV-2 variants. Measured with immunoSEQ multiplex PCR; TCRdb has only the in-frame clones, and not every one. This sample has 350,000 to 500,000 clones, with about 92% found just once. The treatment is: 15 to 20 received Ad26.COV2.S at low or high dose, single or two shots; 5 received placebo; per-sample allocation not given. All samples were drawn on day 63, counting from the first vaccine or placebo injection. This material consisted of peripheral blood, taken in a trial of Ad26.COV2.S vaccine versus placebo. The receptors originated from a person between 18 and 65 years old who received the Ad26.COV2.S COVID-19 vaccine or a placebo.

The rearrangement joins TRBV28 to TRBJ1-3; D unresolved. The V gene's germline CDR1 is MDHEN and CDR2 SYDVKM. Trimming left V 3 bases short and J 4 bases short, with 7 bases between. The length of the CDR3 is 13 residues. The CDR3 DNA is TGTGCCAGCAGTTTCTTGAGAGGAAACACCATATATTTT. This translates into CASSFLRGNTIYF.

The chain uses TRBV14 and TRBJ2-5; 11 bases are shared with TRBD2. The ends lost 1 base at V and 5 bases at J; junction bases unmatched: 9. The germline gives CDR1 SGHDN, CDR2 FVKESK. The CDR3 is 17 amino acids. The CDR3, as DNA: TGTGCCAGCAGCCAAGGACTTAGCGGGAGGGCCAGGGAGACCCAGTACTTC. It yields the protein CASSQGLSGRARETQYF.

This chain links TRBV25-1 with TRBJ2-7; TRBD2 is a possible D gene (6 bases). The CDR3 covers 11 residues. The ends were cut back, 3 bases at V and 10 bases at J, with 10 bases in the middle. Germline CDR1 is MGHDK and CDR2 is SYGVNS. The CDR3 spells CASSDGGLQYF. The CDR3, as DNA: TGTGCCAGCAGTGATGGGGGACTTCAGTACTTC.

The genes are TRBV7-2 and TRBJ2-3; 11 nucleotides agree with TRBD2. Germline V gene data show CDR1 as SGHTA and CDR2 as FQGNSA. The CDR3 spans 14 residues. V lost 5 bases, J lost 6 bases, and 4 bases stayed unmatched. CDR3 region: CASSILAGEDTQYF. For the CDR3, the DNA is TGTGCCAGCAGCATACTAGCGGGAGAGGATACGCAGTATTTT.

The chain links TRBV19 to TRBJ2-7, with D possibly being TRBD2 (6 bases). The CDR3 covers 17 residues. V was clipped by 1 base and J by 0 bases, with 16 bases between them. CDR1 and CDR2 (germline): LNHDA, SQIVND (reference sequence). The CDR3 nucleotides read TGTGCCAGTAGTATAGCCCATCGCAGCGGGCCCTCCTACGAGCAGTACTTC. Protein: CASSIAHRSGPSYEQYF.

The CDR3: CASSATGYSGELFF. The CDR3, as DNA: TGTGCCAGCAGCGCGACAGGGTACTCCGGGGAGCTGTTTTTT. This chain links TRBV9 with TRBJ2-2; 7 nucleotides match TRBD1. In germline, CDR1 is SGDLS, CDR2 YYNGEE. Trimming took 3 bases from V and 6 from J; bases not matched to a gene: 5. This CDR3 contains 14 residues. The complete variable domain, with remaining parts taken from reference TRBV9 and TRBJ2-2, reads DSGVTQTPKHLITATGQRVTLRCSPRSGDLSVYWYQQSLDQGLQFLIQYYNGEERAKGNILERFSAQQFPDLHSELNLSSLELGDSALYFCASSATGYSGELFFGEGSRLTVL.

The V and J genes are TRBV7-8 and TRBJ1-5, with 10 bases that match TRBD1. The ends lost 7 bases at V and 4 bases at J; junction bases unmatched: 16. From germline, CDR1 is SGHVS and CDR2 FQNEAQ. The CDR3 sequence is 18 residues long. CDR3 nucleotide sequence: TGTGCCAGCACCTGGGGGGACAGGGGCACCCTCACTAATCAGCCCCAGCATTTT. Protein product: CASTWGDRGTLTNQPQHF.

This chain joins TRBV19 and TRBJ2-2; D call uncertain. V lost 7 bases and J 2 bases, leaving 8 bases between the germline ends. The CDR3 sequence is 13 residues long. Germline lookup yields CDR1 LNHDA and CDR2 SQIVND (reference sequence). This CDR3 is CASTRFNTGELFF. The DNA of the CDR3 is TGTGCCAGTACGAGGTTTAACACCGGGGAGCTGTTTTTT.

This clone was recorded only once. The rearrangement joins TRBV7-2 to TRBJ2-1; D possibly corresponds to TRBD2 (6 bases). Germline assignment: CDR1 SGHTA and CDR2 FQGNSA. This CDR3 is built from 14 residues. The V end lost 3 bases, the J end lost 5 bases, and 11 bases lay between the germline ends. The DNA of the CDR3 is TGTGCCAGCAGCTTCGGGACTCTTCACAATGAGCAGTTCTTC. This sequence encodes CASSFGTLHNEQFF.

The sample holds one count of this clone. The rearrangement links TRBV18 to TRBJ1-3; no firm D call. V lost 6 bases to trimming and J lost 0 bases, with 15 bases between them. Germline V CDR1 and CDR2: KGHSH, LQKENI. This CDR3 contains 16 residues. The CDR3 DNA follows: TGTGCCAGCTCTCCCTTGGACGCGGCCTCTGGAAACACCATATATTTT. As protein: CASSPLDAASGNTIYF.

This clone occurred a few times. J is TRBJ1-1 and V is TRBV9, with TRBD1 matching over 7 bases. The CDR3 length is 14 residues. Germline lookup yields CDR1 SGDLS and CDR2 YYNGEE. The V gene end was trimmed by 5 bases and the J gene end by 4 bases; junction bases not matched to a gene: 8. CDR3 protein: CASSPTGVITEAFF. In nucleotides, the CDR3 is TGTGCCAGCAGTCCAACAGGGGTTATCACTGAAGCTTTCTTT.

The chain uses TRBV29-1 and TRBJ2-7, with 10 positions matching TRBD1. Germline CDR1 reads SQVTM; CDR2 reads ANQGSEA. The CDR3 loop spans 15 amino acids. The V gene end was trimmed by 4 bases and the J gene end by 3 bases; junction bases not matched to a gene: 9. CDR3 region: CSVATRQGALYEQYF. The CDR3 region has the DNA TGCAGCGTTGCGACTAGACAGGGGGCCCTCTACGAGCAGTACTTC.

This rearrangement joins TRBV27 to TRBJ1-3, with D possibly being TRBD1 (5 bases). The germline V gene has CDR1 MNHEY and CDR2 SMNVEV (reference sequence). V dropped 3 bases and J dropped 2 bases, with 8 bases sitting between them. CDR3 length: 14 amino acids. CDR3 nucleotide sequence: TGTGCCAGCAGTTTCGTGGGGCCTGGAAACACCATATATTTT. Residues: CASSFVGPGNTIYF.

The chain couples TRBV29-1 to TRBJ2-1; 8 bases match TRBD1. Unmatched junction bases numbered 4, after V lost 8 bases and J lost 7 bases. The CDR3 spans 11 residues. Germline lookup yields CDR1 SQVTM and CDR2 ANQGSEA. CDR3 in DNA: TGCAGCTCGGACAGGGATAATGAGCAGTTCTTC. It translates to CSSDRDNEQFF.

V usage is TRBV7-8 and J usage is TRBJ2-1; 8 nucleotides line up with TRBD2. The length of the CDR3 is 17 residues. Germline V gene sequence: CDR1 SGHVS, CDR2 FQNEAQ. V was clipped by 1 base and J by 5 bases; unmatched bases: 10. The CDR3 region has the DNA TGTGCCAGCAGCTTAGGCCCGCTAGCGGGCGCGGACAATGAGCAGTTCTTC. It is translated as CASSLGPLAGADNEQFF.

The chain employs TRBV7-2 and TRBJ1-4; the match to TRBD1 covers 7 bases. There are 15 residues in the CDR3. Losses at the gene ends were 4 bases for V and 4 bases for J; bases not matched to a gene: 6. Germline V lookup: CDR1 SGHTA, CDR2 FQGNSA. CDR3 coding DNA: TGTGCCAGCAGCTATAACGGACAGGATAATGAAAAACTGTTTTTT. Encoded protein: CASSYNGQDNEKLFF. The full variable domain, rest sourced from reference TRBV7-2 and TRBJ1-4, is GAGVSQSPSNKVTEKGKDVELRCDPISGHTALYWYRQSLGQGLEFLIYFQGNSAPDKSGLPSDRFSAERTGGSVSTLTIQRTQQEDSAVYLCASSYNGQDNEKLFFGSGTQLSVL.

This clone was seen only a few times. The chain employs TRBV19 and TRBJ1-5; D uncertain. V was pared by 5 bases and J by 7 bases, with 15 bases between. The germline V gene has CDR1 LNHDA and CDR2 SQIVND (reference sequence). The CDR3 extends over 14 amino acids. The CDR3: CASSLRVVRQPQHF. The DNA for the CDR3 is TGTGCCAGTAGTCTACGCGTGGTTCGGCAGCCCCAGCATTTT.

The chain is built from TRBV6-2 or TRBV6-3 and TRBJ1-5; the match to TRBD1 covers 8 bases. Germline CDR1 is MNHEY and CDR2 is SVGEGT. The J segment lost 3 bases and the V segment lost 0 bases, leaving 13 bases of the junction unmatched. The CDR3 covers 19 residues. Here the CDR3 reads CASSYSPSGQGTLNQPQHF. CDR3 coding DNA: TGTGCCAGCAGTTACTCTCCCTCTGGACAGGGAACCCTCAATCAGCCCCAGCATTTT.

This clone showed up just once. The rearrangement joins TRBV19 to TRBJ2-5, with 7 bases fitting TRBD2. Germline V gene data show CDR1 as LNHDA and CDR2 as SQIVND (reference sequence). The CDR3 has 15 amino acids. The junction had 7 bases not matched to a gene; V was cut back by 3 bases and J by 3 bases. Here the CDR3 DNA reads TGTGCCAGTAGTATGTGGGACTACGGCAAAGAGACCCAGTACTTC. Protein product: CASSMWDYGKETQYF.

The chain joins TRBV5-1 to TRBJ2-3; D uncertain. V shed 2 bases and J shed 1 base, with 8 bases lying between them. The CDR3 loop spans 14 amino acids. Germline assignment: CDR1 SGHRS and CDR2 YFSETQ. The CDR3 is CASSFNTRTDTQYF. The CDR3 DNA reads TGCGCCAGCAGCTTTAACACCCGCACAGATACGCAGTATTTT.

The V call is TRBV6-5, the J call TRBJ1-6; 10 bases fit TRBD1. Germline V gene lookup returns CDR1 MNHEY and CDR2 SVGAGI. V gave up 8 bases and J gave up 8 bases; unmatched junction bases: 0. The CDR3 extends over 12 amino acids. The CDR3 sequence is CASGTGDSPLHF. CDR3 sequence (DNA): TGTGCCAGCGGGACAGGGGATTCACCCCTCCACTTT.

The chain uses TRBV23-1 and TRBJ1-5; 11 bases map to TRBD1. TRBV23-1 is an ORF, and what it does is uncertain. The CDR3 totals 14 residues. V was clipped by 3 bases and J by 6 bases; unmatched bases: 1. The CDR3 loop is CASSHGTGGQPQHF. Here the CDR3 DNA reads TGCGCCAGCAGTCATGGGACAGGGGGTCAGCCCCAGCATTTT.

This clone has only a few counts. CDR3 coding DNA: TGTGCCAGCAGCTTCAGGTCTGGGAAACAGCCCCAGCATTTT. As protein: CASSFRSGKQPQHF. V usage is TRBV5-6 and J usage is TRBJ1-5; no reliable D call. The V gene lost 2 bases and the J gene lost 7 bases, with 13 bases spanning the gap. Germline-derived CDR1 and CDR2 are SGHDT and YYEEEE. CDR3 size: 14 residues.

The rearrangement uses TRBV29-1 and TRBJ2-1; 7 bases match TRBD1. Trimming cost V 7 bases and J 7 bases; bases outside gene matches: 7. This CDR3 has 12 amino acids. Looked up from germline, CDR1 is SQVTM and CDR2 is ANQGSEA. CDR3 sequence (DNA): TGCAGCGATTGGGACAGTAGAAATGAGCAGTTCTTC. The encoded protein is CSDWDSRNEQFF.

The chain joins TRBV28 to TRBJ2-1; D may be TRBD2 (5 bases). The V gene lost 5 bases and the J gene lost 5 bases, with 10 bases spanning the gap. Germline V gene lookup returns CDR1 MDHEN and CDR2 SYDVKM. This CDR3 is 13 amino acids long. The CDR3 coding sequence is TGTGCCAGCAGTCGGGGTCGAGACAATGAGCAGTTCTTC. It encodes CASSRGRDNEQFF.

The gene calls are TRBV15 and TRBJ1-1, with unresolved D. CDR1 is LNHNV and CDR2 is YYDKDF in the germline V gene (reference sequence). V lost 0 bases and J lost 0, with 11 bases in between. The CDR3 covers 16 residues. CDR3 region: CATSRDLGQMNTEAFF. The DNA for the CDR3 is TGTGCCACCAGCAGAGATCTAGGGCAGATGAACACTGAAGCTTTCTTT.

This clone was observed a single time. The J gene is TRBJ2-3, the V gene TRBV4-2, with TRBD1 as a possible D gene (6 bases). Germline CDR1 is LGHNA and CDR2 is YNFKEQ. CDR3 length: 13 amino acids. Trimming stripped 0 bases from V and 7 bases from J, with 8 bases between. The CDR3 nucleotides are TGTGCCAGCAGCCAAGAAGGGGGTTATACGCAGTATTTT. Protein: CASSQEGGYTQYF.

Here the CDR3 DNA reads TGTGCCATAGGACCCAAACGTGGGAACAATGAGCAGTTCTTC. It is translated as CAIGPKRGNNEQFF. V and J are TRBV6-5 and TRBJ2-1, with D hard to call. CDR1 MNHEY and CDR2 SVGAGI come from the germline V gene. Deletions cut 10 bases from V and 5 bases from J, with 18 bases between. CDR3 length: 14 amino acids.

The chain links TRBV11-2 to TRBJ2-3; D remains unclear. V was trimmed by 7 bases and J by 2 bases, leaving 4 bases between them. The germline gives CDR1 SGHAT, CDR2 FQNNGV. The CDR3 is 11 amino acids. The CDR3 is CASTVTDTQYF. The CDR3 DNA sequence: TGTGCCAGCACCGTCACAGATACGCAGTATTTT.